This paragraph covers one TCR beta chain sequence. Its antigen is still unknown. Per-nucleotide qualities are absent, and no much larger clonotype sits a single base away. The immunoSEQ Assay, a bias-controlled multiplex PCR, was used to amplify TCRbeta CDR3 regions from genomic DNA. Under the source paper's analysis protocol: Nucleated cell counts per sample were estimated from amplification of reference gene primers within the assay. To quantify the absolute abundance of each unique TCRbeta CDR3 rearrangement, sequence reads were collapsed and filtered. For each sample, productive Simpson clonality was calculated as the square root of Simpson's diversity index over productive rearrangements. TCRdb provides this immuneACCESS table in a form limited to in-frame rearrangements. Some clones are lacking; in checked studies, under half of them reflect an unresolved V gene, and why the rest are absent is not known. That table supplies the V and J calls and clone size; D and trimming were determined from the DNA. The sample includes 200,000 to 250,000 clones, with 85% to 90% observed a single time. The ten largest clones add up to 6.2% of the sample.

In the germline V gene, CDR1 corresponds to MNHEY and CDR2 to SVGEGT. Including cysteine and phenylalanine, the CDR3 has 14 amino acids. The entry retains the CDR3 DNA only, 42 bases that are in frame from base 1. V is shortened by 4 bases, J by 7 bases, and the region joining them spans 15 bases. The record originates from a study of blood T cell repertoires in COVID-19 (dated by TCRdb to 2018 to 2020). In the study overall: Samples from collaborators originated in the United States, Italy and Spain and spanned both the acute and convalescent phases of COVID-19. The prospective study material was composed of cDNA or gDNA derived from T cells, B-cell-depleted T cells, or PBMCs. Deeply sampled blood TCRbeta repertoires from subjects exposed to, actively infected with, or recovered from COVID-19 were included in the dataset. The repertoires were released in a freely available public database intended as a resource for research on the immune response to SARS-CoV-2. Samples were obtained from the ongoing ImmuneRACE study (first 160 participants) and from about 1,300 subjects provided by 6 global collaborators. Nearly every sample came with metadata listing a de-identified subject ID, COVID-19 status, age in years and sex. Where available, HLA class I and class II types were obtained from metadata supplied by the sample provider rather than from assay-based typing. Broad study findings and their caveats: Clinical and demographic metadata were provided uncurated, with the amount varying by source and participant.

The collaborating institutions used their own protocols to collect whole blood in K2EDTA tubes. For TCRbeta analysis, collaborators shipped samples as frozen whole blood, isolated PBMCs, or DNA extracted from either of those sample types. Sequencing input: peripheral blood. The sequence was collected from a man aged 55 to 69 with acute or convalescent COVID-19. The chain was built from TRBV6-2 or TRBV6-3 and TRBJ2-3; TRBD1 is possibly the D segment (6 matching bases). The CDR3 protein: CASSSTGTGNTQYF. The nucleotide sequence reads as follows: TGTGCCAGCAGTTCGACAGGAACAGGGAATACGCAGTATTTT.